The present TCR beta chain was sequenced within a study of blood T cell repertoires in COVID-19. Using immunoSEQ multiplex PCR, the repertoire was profiled, and TCRdb retains in-frame clones only, with some absent. Among 65,000 or so clones listed, approximately 88% were seen once. Seattle enrolled patients during active infection and tracked them longitudinally. Per germline, CDR1 MNHEY and CDR2 SMNVEV (reference sequence). There are 14 residues in the CDR3. With 6 bases clipped from V and 10 bases from J, the junction kept 9 bases outside the gene matches. The sequenced sample consisted of peripheral blood. The receptor was isolated from a young man with COVID-19, enrolled during active disease. J is TRBJ2-1 and V is TRBV27; TRBD2 aligns across 10 bases. The CDR3 DNA is TGTGCCAGCAGCCTGAGCGGGAGGGCACGGGAGCAGTTCTTC. Its protein product is CASSLSGRAREQFF.